What follows is one T cell receptor (beta chain) and its context. What it recognizes is unknown. Germline-derived CDR1 and CDR2 are MNHEY and SVGAGI. Trimming removed 2 bases at V and 1 base at J, with 8 bases between. This CDR3 spans 14 amino acids. These data are taken from a study of blood T cells in healthy people across ages. General observations from the study: Total diversity from one million sequenced T cells was likely underestimated.

Then a second PCR, running roughly 7 to 11 cycles, was carried out with a sample-barcoded 5' primer and a J-beta primer mix. TCRdb processed the 5' RACE reads anew with MiXCR; each CDR3 protein has one entry. The table records 1.5 million to 2 million distinct CDR3 sequences, 49% of them present only once. Input material: blood. The TCR comes from a middle-aged woman in good health. V and J are TRBV6-5 and TRBJ1-1, with D unclear. The CDR3 reads CASSYAHANTEAFF. The CDR3 nucleotides read TGTGCCAGCAGTTACGCTCATGCGAACACTGAAGCTTTCTTT.